This T cell receptor beta chain was recovered during a study of blood T cell repertoires in COVID-19. Study overall: Sites across the United States, Italy and Spain contributed samples from acute and convalescent COVID-19. Nucleic acid was either cDNA or gDNA, and it came from T cells, B-cell-depleted T cells, or PBMCs.

Original analysis: It was from reference gene primer amplification that nucleated cell counts were estimated. TCRdb's table, derived via immunoSEQ multiplex PCR, lists solely in-frame clones and lacks some. D and trimming were read from the DNA, whereas the V and J calls and clone size are those reported in that table. The repertoire holds 95,000 to 150,000 clones, around four fifths seen once, with 25% in the top ten. Germline values: CDR1 MNHEY, CDR2 SMNVEV (reference sequence). The CDR3 consists of 18 residues. Unmatched junction bases numbered 13, after V lost 1 base and J lost 2 bases. J is TRBJ1-2 and V is TRBV27; 7 nucleotides match TRBD1. The receptor was isolated from a human donor in a cohort sampled during active COVID-19. The sequencing input was peripheral blood. As DNA, the CDR3 is TGTGCCAGCAGTTTATATGGTAATTTGGGACAGCGAAACTATGGCTACACCTTC. It codes for CASSLYGNLGQRNYGYTF.